These 20 T cell receptor beta chains were sequenced from one sample in a study of blood T cell repertoires in COVID-19. Some clones are missing from TCRdb's copy, which holds only in-frame ones; the method was immunoSEQ multiplex PCR. The sample has about 320,000 clones, 80% to 90% seen once. The sequencing input was peripheral blood. The receptor source for this set is a woman aged 45-60 years with acute or convalescent COVID-19.

The V and J genes are TRBV6-6 and TRBJ2-2, with TRBD1 matching over 9 bases. The CDR3 is made up of 15 amino acids. Trimming took 9 bases from V and 5 from J; bases not matched to a gene: 10. Germline-derived CDR1 and CDR2 are MNHNY and SVGAGI (reference sequence). Here the CDR3 reads CASIRPGQGTGELFF. CDR3 sequence (DNA): TGTGCCAGTATACGGCCGGGACAGGGAACCGGGGAGCTGTTTTTT.

The chain uses TRBV5-1 and TRBJ2-1; tentative D call: TRBD1 (5 bases). Per germline, CDR1 SGHRS and CDR2 YFSETQ. The CDR3 runs to 17 residues. The V end was cut by 0 bases, the J end by 3 bases, with 16 bases between. CDR3 loop: CASSLDPPGHLYNEQFF. Written as DNA, the CDR3 is TGCGCCAGCAGCTTGGATCCCCCAGGGCACCTCTACAATGAGCAGTTCTTC.

The rearrangement joins TRBV4-1 to TRBJ2-2; no clear D gene. The CDR3 length is 16 residues. V shed 4 bases and J shed 4 bases, with 16 bases lying between them. Germline V gene sequence: CDR1 MGHRA, CDR2 YSYEKL. CDR3 nucleotides: TGCGCCAGCAGCCCCAGGTTGGATTTTGGCACCGGGGAGCTGTTTTTT. It encodes CASSPRLDFGTGELFF.

The chain employs TRBV5-6 and TRBJ2-5; D is uncertain. V shed 4 bases and J shed 5 bases, with 12 bases lying between them. This CDR3 comprises 13 residues. The germline V gene has CDR1 SGHDT and CDR2 YYEEEE. The CDR3 spells CASSPLASETQYF. DNA for the CDR3: TGTGCCAGCAGCCCCCTGGCCTCGGAGACCCAGTACTTC.

The chain links TRBV6-6 to TRBJ2-5; 8 nucleotides agree with TRBD1. Germline V lookup: CDR1 MNHNY, CDR2 SVGAGI (reference sequence). J was trimmed by 4 bases and V by 2 bases; bases with no gene match: 3. This CDR3 is built from 14 residues. CDR3 in amino acids: CASSYRDRGETQYF. Here the CDR3 DNA reads TGTGCCAGCAGTTACCGAGACAGGGGAGAGACCCAGTACTTC.

This chain links TRBV10-1 with TRBJ1-3; 7 bases agree with TRBD1. The germline V gene has CDR1 WNHNN and CDR2 SYGVQD (reference sequence). The ends lost 2 bases at V and 3 bases at J; junction bases unmatched: 10. There are 17 residues in the CDR3. CDR3 sequence (DNA): TGCGCCAGCAGTGAGCCGCTAAGGGGGCTTCGTGGAAACACCATATATTTT. It codes for CASSEPLRGLRGNTIYF.

The chain has TRBV29-1 and TRBJ2-7; the D is unclear. This CDR3 is built from 11 residues. In germline, CDR1 is SQVTM, CDR2 ANQGSEA. The V end was cut by 4 bases, the J end by 2 bases, with 6 bases between. The DNA for the CDR3 is TGCAGCGTTGGTGACACCTACGAGCAGTACGTC. The encoded protein is CSVGDTYEQYV.

This clone occurred once. V and J are TRBV27 and TRBJ1-2; 7 bases align to TRBD1. Trimming removed 0 bases from V and 2 bases from J; junction bases left unmatched: 9. This CDR3 has 17 amino acids. CDR1 and CDR2 from the germline V gene are MNHEY and SMNVEV (reference sequence). For the CDR3, the DNA is TGTGCCAGCAGTTTATCGTTCCTACAGGGGACAAACTATGGCTACACCTTC. As protein: CASSLSFLQGTNYGYTF.

The gene calls are TRBV29-1 and TRBJ1-1; tentative D call: TRBD1 (5 bases). CDR3 length equals 14 residues. The germline V gene has CDR1 SQVTM and CDR2 ANQGSEA. Trimming took 6 bases from V and 3 from J, leaving 17 bases between them. The CDR3 loop reads CSVARQGVDTEAFF. DNA of the CDR3: TGCAGCGTGGCCAGGCAGGGCGTGGACACTGAAGCTTTCTTT.

The V and J genes are TRBV6-2 or TRBV6-3 and TRBJ2-6, with 7 bases that match TRBD1. Trimming at V came to 0 bases and at J to 2 bases, leaving 10 bases not matched to a gene. The CDR3 loop spans 19 amino acids. From germline, CDR1 is MNHEY and CDR2 SVGEGT. CDR3: CASSYSKGRGTTGANVLTF. CDR3 in DNA: TGTGCCAGCAGTTACTCGAAGGGCAGGGGGACCACTGGGGCCAACGTCCTGACTTTC.

V is TRBV9 and J is TRBJ1-5; no reliable D call. Trimming pared 0 bases from V and 9 bases from J, leaving 13 bases between. Germline loops: CDR1 SGDLS, CDR2 YYNGEE. This CDR3 is 14 amino acids long. For the CDR3, the DNA is TGTGCCAGCAGCGTAGACGCCGGCCGGGGGCCCCAGCATTTT. Its protein product is CASSVDAGRGPQHF.

This chain links TRBV5-6 with TRBJ1-2; maybe TRBD1 (6 bases). There are 14 residues in the CDR3. V shed 4 bases and J shed 4 bases, with 14 bases lying between them. Germline CDR1 reads SGHDT; CDR2 reads YYEEEE. CDR3 region: CASSGTGIGYGYTF. CDR3 coding DNA: TGTGCCAGCAGCGGAACAGGGATAGGCTATGGCTACACCTTC.

V usage is TRBV5-4 and J usage is TRBJ1-5, with TRBD1 matching 9 bases. CDR3 length equals 14 residues. Per germline, CDR1 SGHNT and CDR2 YYREEE (reference sequence). With 0 bases clipped from V and 11 bases from J, the junction kept 6 bases outside the gene matches. This CDR3 reads CASSLEGQGKAQHF. CDR3 coding DNA: TGTGCCAGCAGCTTGGAGGGACAGGGAAAGGCCCAGCATTTT. Full variable domain (rest looked up from reference TRBV5-4 and TRBJ1-5): ETGVTQSPTHLIKTRGQQVTLRCSSQSGHNTVSWYQQALGQGPQFIFQYYREEENGRGNFPPRFSGLQFPNYSSELNVNALELDDSALYLCASSLEGQGKAQHFGDGTRLSIL.

The gene calls are TRBV11-3 and TRBJ2-2, with 7 bases identical to TRBD1. This CDR3 has 14 residues. The germline V gene has CDR1 SGHNT and CDR2 YENEEA. V shed 6 bases and J 4 bases; nucleotides not matched to a gene: 5. The CDR3 nucleotides are TGTGCCAGCAGTCAGAACAGGGGCACCGGGGAGCTGTTTTTT. This gives the protein CASSQNRGTGELFF.

The J gene is TRBJ2-5, the V gene TRBV2; D is possibly TRBD1 (5 bases). The germline V gene encodes CDR1 SNHLY and CDR2 FYNNEI. This CDR3 region has 13 residues. Trimming removed 6 bases at V and 7 bases at J, with 15 bases between. CDR3 sequence reads: CASRATPQGTQYF. For the CDR3, the DNA is TGTGCCAGCAGAGCTACCCCCCAGGGGACCCAGTACTTC. Combining the CDR3 with reference TRBV2 and TRBJ2-5 gives the whole variable domain EPEVTQTPSHQVTQMGQEVILRCVPISNHLYFYWYRQILGQKVEFLVSFYNNEISEKSEIFDDQFSVERPDGSNFTLKIRSTKLEDSAMYFCASRATPQGTQYFGPGTRLLVL.

The chain joins TRBV2 to TRBJ1-4, with D hard to call. Trimming removed 5 bases at V and 12 bases at J, with 10 bases between. CDR3 length: 11 residues. Germline V gives CDR1 SNHLY, CDR2 FYNNEI. CDR3 in DNA: TGTGCCAGCAGTTATTCTGTAGAACTGTTTTTT. It yields the protein CASSYSVELFF.

V gene TRBV21-1 combines with J gene TRBJ1-1. TRBV21-1 constitutes a pseudogene. The CDR3 is made up of 18 amino acids. This CDR3 is CASSKDRECDPVNTEAFF. DNA of the CDR3: TGTGCCAGCAGCAAAGATCGGGAATGTGACCCAGTGAACACTGAAGCTTTCTTT.

The V gene is TRBV7-9, the J gene TRBJ1-1; the D gene is possibly TRBD1 (5 bases). Germline V gene data show CDR1 as SEHNR and CDR2 as FQNEAQ (reference sequence). Trimming removed 10 bases at V and 5 bases at J, with 14 bases between. CDR3 size: 12 residues. The DNA for the CDR3 is TGTGCCACGGACAATGAGGCTACTGAAGCTTTCTTT. This codes for CATDNEATEAFF.

This clone occurred many times. The chain is built from TRBV2 and TRBJ2-7, with 12 bases lining up with TRBD2. Per germline, CDR1 SNHLY and CDR2 FYNNEI. This CDR3 comprises 17 residues. V was pared by 2 bases and J by 6 bases, with 11 bases of the junction left unmatched. The CDR3 DNA follows: TGTGCCAGCAGTGAATGGCTGGCTAGCGGGAGGGGTTTCGAGCAGTACTTC. Protein sequence: CASSEWLASGRGFEQYF.

In this sample, this clone turned up once. The CDR3: CASRPASDRPRYGYTF. The CDR3 DNA follows: TGTGCCAGCAGACCAGCGTCCGACCGCCCCCGCTATGGCTACACCTTC. This chain uses TRBV3-1 (or the pseudogene TRBV3-2) with TRBJ1-2; no clear D. CDR3 length: 16 amino acids. V lost 6 bases, J lost 4 bases, and 21 bases lay in between. Germline-derived CDR1 and CDR2 are LGHDT and YNNKEL (reference sequence).